This TCR beta chain was identified in a study of cytomegalovirus exposure and HLA in healthy donors. No CMV serostatus was recorded for this donor. The PCR was carried out with 60 Vbeta primers and 13 Jbeta primers. Only in-frame clones appear in the TCRdb table, and some are missing; sequencing was by immunoSEQ multiplex PCR. The sample contains more than 90,000 clones, around 80% of which appear only once. The CDR3 spans 15 residues. Germline CDR1 reads MNHEY; CDR2 reads SMNVEV (reference sequence). V shed 3 bases and J shed 13 bases, with 25 bases lying between them. The sample taken for sequencing was PBMCs. The sequence came from a human donor in good health. The V and J genes are TRBV27 and TRBJ2-7; no clear D. CDR3 bases: TGTGCCAGCAGTTTTAGTACGAGAAATGCTCCGAGGTTCTACTTC. Encoded protein: CASSFSTRNAPRFYF.